The clone carrying this T cell receptor beta chain was seen a handful of times. A second PCR, run for roughly 7 to 11 cycles, used a sample-barcoded 5' primer plus a J-beta primer mix. TCRdb reprocessed the 5' RACE reads with MiXCR, giving one entry per CDR3 protein. The sample includes more than 1.4 million distinct CDR3 sequences, roughly 40% of them seen just once. This entry is derived from a study of blood T cells in healthy people across ages. The V gene lost 5 bases and the J gene lost 5 bases, with 9 bases spanning the gap. CDR3 size: 12 residues. V usage is TRBV12-3 or TRBV12-4 and J usage is TRBJ2-5, with unresolved D. The origin of this receptor is a young woman in good health. Input material: blood. In nucleotides, the CDR3 is TGTGCCAGCAGTCGTCGTCAGGAGACCCAGTACTTC. This sequence encodes CASSRRQETQYF.